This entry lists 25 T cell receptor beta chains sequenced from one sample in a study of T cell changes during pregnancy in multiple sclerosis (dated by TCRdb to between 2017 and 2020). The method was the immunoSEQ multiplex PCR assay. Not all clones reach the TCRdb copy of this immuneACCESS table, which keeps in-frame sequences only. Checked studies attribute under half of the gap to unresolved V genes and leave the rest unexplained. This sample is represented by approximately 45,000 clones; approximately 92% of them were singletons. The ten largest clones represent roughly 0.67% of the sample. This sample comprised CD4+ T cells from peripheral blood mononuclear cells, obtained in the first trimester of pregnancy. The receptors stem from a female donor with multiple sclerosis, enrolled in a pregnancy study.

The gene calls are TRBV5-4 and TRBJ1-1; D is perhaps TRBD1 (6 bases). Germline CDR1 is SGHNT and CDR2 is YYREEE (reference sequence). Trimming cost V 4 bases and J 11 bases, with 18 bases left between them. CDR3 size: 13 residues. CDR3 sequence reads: CASSQLTSGEAFF. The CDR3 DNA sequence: TGTGCCAGCAGCCAATTAACGTCAGGGGAGGCTTTCTTT.

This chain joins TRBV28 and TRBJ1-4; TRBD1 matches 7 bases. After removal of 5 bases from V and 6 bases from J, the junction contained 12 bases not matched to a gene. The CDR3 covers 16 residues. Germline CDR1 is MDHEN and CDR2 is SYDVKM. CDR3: CASSPHRGKKDEKLFF. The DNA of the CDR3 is TGTGCCAGCAGTCCCCACAGGGGAAAAAAAGATGAAAAACTGTTTTTT. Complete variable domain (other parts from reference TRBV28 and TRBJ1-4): DVKVTQSSRYLVKRTGEKVFLECVQDMDHENMFWYRQDPGLGLRLIYFSYDVKMKEKGDIPEGYSVSREKKERFSLILESASTNQTSMYLCASSPHRGKKDEKLFFGSGTQLSVL.

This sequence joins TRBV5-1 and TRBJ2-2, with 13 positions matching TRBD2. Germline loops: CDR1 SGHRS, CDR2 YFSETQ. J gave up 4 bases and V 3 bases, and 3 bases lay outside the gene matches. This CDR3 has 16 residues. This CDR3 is CASSSTSGRATGELFF. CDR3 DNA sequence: TGCGCCAGCAGCTCCACTAGCGGGAGGGCCACCGGGGAGCTGTTTTTT.

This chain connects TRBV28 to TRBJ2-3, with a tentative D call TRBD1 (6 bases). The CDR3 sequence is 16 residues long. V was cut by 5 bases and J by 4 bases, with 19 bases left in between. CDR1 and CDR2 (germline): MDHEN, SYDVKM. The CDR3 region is CASSPQGPLVPDTQYF. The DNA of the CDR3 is TGTGCCAGCAGTCCGCAGGGGCCCCTAGTCCCAGATACGCAGTATTTT.

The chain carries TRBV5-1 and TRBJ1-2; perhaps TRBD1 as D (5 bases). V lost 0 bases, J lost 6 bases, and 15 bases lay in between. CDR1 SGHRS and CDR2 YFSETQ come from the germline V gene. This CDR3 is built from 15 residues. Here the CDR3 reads CASSLEGRALDGYTF. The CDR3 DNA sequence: TGCGCCAGCAGCTTGGAGGGCAGGGCGTTGGATGGCTACACCTTC.

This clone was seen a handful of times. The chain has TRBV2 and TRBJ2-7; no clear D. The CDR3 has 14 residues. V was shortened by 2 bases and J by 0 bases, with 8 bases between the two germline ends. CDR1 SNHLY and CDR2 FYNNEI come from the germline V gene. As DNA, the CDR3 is TGTGCCAGCAGTGAAACGGGTCTCTCCTACGAGCAGTACTTC. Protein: CASSETGLSYEQYF.

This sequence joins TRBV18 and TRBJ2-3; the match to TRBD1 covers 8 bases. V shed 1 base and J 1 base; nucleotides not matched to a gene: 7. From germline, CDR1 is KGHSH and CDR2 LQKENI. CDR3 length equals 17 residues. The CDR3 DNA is TGTGCCAGCTCACCACTGGGGACAGGTGCCCGCACAGATACGCAGTATTTT. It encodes CASSPLGTGARTDTQYF.

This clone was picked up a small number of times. The DNA of the CDR3 is TGTGCCAGCAGCGCGACAGGGTCGTTCTACGAGCAGTACTTC. It is translated as CASSATGSFYEQYF. The chain combines TRBV7-2 with TRBJ2-7; TRBD1 matches at 7 bases. This CDR3 has 14 amino acids. With 5 bases clipped from V and 3 bases from J, the junction kept 7 bases outside the gene matches. The germline V gene encodes CDR1 SGHTA and CDR2 FQGNSA.

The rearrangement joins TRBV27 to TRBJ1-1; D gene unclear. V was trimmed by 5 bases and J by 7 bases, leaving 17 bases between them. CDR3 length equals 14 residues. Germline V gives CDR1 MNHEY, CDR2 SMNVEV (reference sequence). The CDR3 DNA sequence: TGTGCCAGCAGTGGACGGATCACCCGGGGTGAAGCTTTCTTT. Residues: CASSGRITRGEAFF.

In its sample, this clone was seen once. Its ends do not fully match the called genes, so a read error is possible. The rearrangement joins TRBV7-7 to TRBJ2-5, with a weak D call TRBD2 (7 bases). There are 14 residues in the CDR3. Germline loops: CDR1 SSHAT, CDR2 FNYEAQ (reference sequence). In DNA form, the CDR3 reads TGTGCTAGCAGCTTCCGGGGGGCTGGAGAGACCCAGTACTTC. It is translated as CASSFRGAGETQYF.

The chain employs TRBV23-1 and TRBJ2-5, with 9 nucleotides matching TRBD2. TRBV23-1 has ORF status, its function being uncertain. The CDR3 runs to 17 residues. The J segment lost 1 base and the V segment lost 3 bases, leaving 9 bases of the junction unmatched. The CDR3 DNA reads TGCGCCAGCAGTCATCGAGGAGCGGGAGGCCCCCAAGAGACCCAGTACTTC. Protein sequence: CASSHRGAGGPQETQYF.

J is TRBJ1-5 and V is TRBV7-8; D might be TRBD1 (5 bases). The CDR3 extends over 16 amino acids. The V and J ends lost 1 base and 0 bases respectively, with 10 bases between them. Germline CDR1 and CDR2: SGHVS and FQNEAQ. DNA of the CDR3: TGTGCCAGCAGCTTAGTCGGGGGGGTTAGCAATCAGCCCCAGCATTTT. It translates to CASSLVGGVSNQPQHF.

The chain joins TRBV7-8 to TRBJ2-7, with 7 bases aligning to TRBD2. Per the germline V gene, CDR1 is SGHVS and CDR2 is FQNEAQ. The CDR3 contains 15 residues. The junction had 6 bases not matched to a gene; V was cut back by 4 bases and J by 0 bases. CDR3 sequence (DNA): TGTGCCAGCAGCTCAAGAGCGGGGACCTCCTACGAGCAGTACTTC. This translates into CASSSRAGTSYEQYF.

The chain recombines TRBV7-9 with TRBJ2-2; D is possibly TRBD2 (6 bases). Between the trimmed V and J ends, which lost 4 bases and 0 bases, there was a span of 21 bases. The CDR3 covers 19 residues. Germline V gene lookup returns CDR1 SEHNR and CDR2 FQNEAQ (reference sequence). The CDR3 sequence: CASSSPRRGRTTNTGELFF. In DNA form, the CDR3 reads TGTGCCAGCAGCTCCCCCAGGAGGGGAAGGACAACGAACACCGGGGAGCTGTTTTTT.

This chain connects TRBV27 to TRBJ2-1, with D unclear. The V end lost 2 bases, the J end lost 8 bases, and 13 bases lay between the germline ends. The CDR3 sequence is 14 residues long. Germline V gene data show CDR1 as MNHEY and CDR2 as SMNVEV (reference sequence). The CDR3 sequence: CASSLKALRDEQFF. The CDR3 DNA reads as TGTGCCAGCAGTTTAAAGGCCCTCCGGGATGAGCAGTTCTTC.

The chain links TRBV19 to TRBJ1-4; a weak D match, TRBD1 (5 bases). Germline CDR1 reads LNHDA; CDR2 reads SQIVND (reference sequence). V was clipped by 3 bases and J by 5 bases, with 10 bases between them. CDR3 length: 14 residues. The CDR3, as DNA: TGTGCCAGTAGTATGGTACGGACAAATGAAAAACTGTTTTTT. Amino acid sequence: CASSMVRTNEKLFF. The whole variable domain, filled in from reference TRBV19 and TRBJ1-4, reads DGGITQSPKYLFRKEGQNVTLSCEQNLNHDAMYWYRQDPGQGLRLIYYSQIVNDFQKGDIAEGYSVSREKKESFPLTVTSAQKNPTAFYLCASSMVRTNEKLFFGSGTQLSVL.

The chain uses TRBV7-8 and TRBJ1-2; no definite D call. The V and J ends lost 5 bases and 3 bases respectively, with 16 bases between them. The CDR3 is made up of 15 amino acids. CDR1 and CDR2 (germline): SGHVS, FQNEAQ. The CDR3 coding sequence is TGTGCCAGCAGCCCGACCGACACGGTGGACTATGGCTACACCTTC. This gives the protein CASSPTDTVDYGYTF. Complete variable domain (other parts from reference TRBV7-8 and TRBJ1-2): GAGVSQSPRYKVAKRGQDVALRCDPISGHVSLFWYQQALGQGPEFLTYFQNEAQLDKSGLPSDRFFAERPEGSVSTLKIQRTQQEDSAVYLCASSPTDTVDYGYTFGSGTRLTVV.

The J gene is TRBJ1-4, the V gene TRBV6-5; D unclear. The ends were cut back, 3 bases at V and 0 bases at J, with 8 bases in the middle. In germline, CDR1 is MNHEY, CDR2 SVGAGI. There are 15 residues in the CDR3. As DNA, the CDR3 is TGTGCCAGCAGTTATTCCGCGGCAACTAATGAAAAACTGTTTTTT. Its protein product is CASSYSAATNEKLFF.

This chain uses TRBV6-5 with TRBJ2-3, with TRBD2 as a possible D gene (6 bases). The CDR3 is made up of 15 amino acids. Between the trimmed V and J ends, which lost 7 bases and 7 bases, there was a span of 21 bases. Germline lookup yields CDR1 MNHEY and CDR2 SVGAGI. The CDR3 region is CASKGTGGNLHTQYF. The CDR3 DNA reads TGTGCCAGCAAAGGGACCGGCGGGAACCTTCATACGCAGTATTTT.

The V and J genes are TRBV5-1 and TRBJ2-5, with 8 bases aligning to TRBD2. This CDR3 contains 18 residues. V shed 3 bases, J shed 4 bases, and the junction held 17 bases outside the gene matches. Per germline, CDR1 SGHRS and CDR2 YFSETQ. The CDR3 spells CASSSAFAREAVGETQYF. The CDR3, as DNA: TGCGCCAGCAGCTCGGCTTTTGCGCGGGAGGCCGTAGGAGAGACCCAGTACTTC.

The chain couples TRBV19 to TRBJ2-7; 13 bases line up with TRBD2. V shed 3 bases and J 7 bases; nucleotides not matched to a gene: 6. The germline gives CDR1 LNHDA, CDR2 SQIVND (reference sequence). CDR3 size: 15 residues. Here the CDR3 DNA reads TGTGCCAGTAGTATTTGGACTAGCGGGGGACGGGAGCAGTACTTC. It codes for CASSIWTSGGREQYF.

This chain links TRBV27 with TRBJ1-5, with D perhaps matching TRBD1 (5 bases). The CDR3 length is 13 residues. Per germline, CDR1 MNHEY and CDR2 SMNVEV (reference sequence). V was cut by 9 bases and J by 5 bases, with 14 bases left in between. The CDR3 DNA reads TGTGCCAGTAAGAAGGGGAGGTATCAGCCCCAGCATTTT. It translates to CASKKGRYQPQHF.

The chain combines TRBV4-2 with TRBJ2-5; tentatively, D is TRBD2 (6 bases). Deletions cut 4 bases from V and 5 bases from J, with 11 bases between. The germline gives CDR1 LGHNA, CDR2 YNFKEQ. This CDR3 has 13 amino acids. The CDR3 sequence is CASSLQGGETQYF. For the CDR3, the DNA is TGTGCCAGCAGCCTGCAAGGAGGGGAGACCCAGTACTTC.

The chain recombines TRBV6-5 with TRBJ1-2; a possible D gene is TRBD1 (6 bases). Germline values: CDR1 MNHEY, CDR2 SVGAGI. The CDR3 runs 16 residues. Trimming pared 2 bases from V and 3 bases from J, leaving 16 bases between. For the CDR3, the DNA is TGTGCCAGCAGTTACGAACAGGGTAGTGTGGACTATGGCTACACCTTC. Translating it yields CASSYEQGSVDYGYTF.

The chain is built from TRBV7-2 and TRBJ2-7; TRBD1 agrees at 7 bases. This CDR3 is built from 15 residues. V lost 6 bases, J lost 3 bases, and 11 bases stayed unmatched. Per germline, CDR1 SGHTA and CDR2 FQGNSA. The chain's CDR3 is CASSFGPGQSYEQYF. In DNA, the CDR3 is TGTGCCAGCAGTTTTGGTCCGGGACAGAGCTACGAGCAGTACTTC.